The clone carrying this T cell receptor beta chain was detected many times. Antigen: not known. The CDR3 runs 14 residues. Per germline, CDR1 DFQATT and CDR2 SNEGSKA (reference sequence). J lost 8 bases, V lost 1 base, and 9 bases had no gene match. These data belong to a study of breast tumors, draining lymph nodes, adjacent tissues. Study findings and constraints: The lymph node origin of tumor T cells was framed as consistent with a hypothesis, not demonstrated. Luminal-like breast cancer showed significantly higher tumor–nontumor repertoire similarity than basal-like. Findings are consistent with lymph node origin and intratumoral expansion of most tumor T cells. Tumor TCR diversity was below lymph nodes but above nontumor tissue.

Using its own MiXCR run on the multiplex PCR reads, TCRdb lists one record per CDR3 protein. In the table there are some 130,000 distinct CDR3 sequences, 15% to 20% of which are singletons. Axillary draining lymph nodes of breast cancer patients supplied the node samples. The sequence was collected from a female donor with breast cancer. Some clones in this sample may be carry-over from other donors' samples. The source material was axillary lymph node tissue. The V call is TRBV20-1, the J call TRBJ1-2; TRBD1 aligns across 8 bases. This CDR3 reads CSARGLQGARGYTF. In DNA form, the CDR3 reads TGCAGTGCTAGAGGTCTCCAGGGGGCTCGGGGCTACACCTTC.